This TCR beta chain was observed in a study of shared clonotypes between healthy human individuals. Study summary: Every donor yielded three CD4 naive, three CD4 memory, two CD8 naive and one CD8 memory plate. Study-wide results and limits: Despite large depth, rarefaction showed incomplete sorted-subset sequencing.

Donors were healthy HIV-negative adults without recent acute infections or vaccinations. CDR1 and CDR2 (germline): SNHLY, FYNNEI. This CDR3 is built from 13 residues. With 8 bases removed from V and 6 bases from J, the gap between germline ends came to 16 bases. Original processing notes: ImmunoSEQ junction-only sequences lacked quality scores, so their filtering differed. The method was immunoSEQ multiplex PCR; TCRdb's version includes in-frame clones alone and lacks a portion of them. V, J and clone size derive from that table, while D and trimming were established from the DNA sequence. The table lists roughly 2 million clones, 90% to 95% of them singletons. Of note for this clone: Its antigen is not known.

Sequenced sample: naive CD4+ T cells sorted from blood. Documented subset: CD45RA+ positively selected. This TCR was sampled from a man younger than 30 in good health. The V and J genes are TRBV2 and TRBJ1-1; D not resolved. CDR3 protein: CASRRHTGPEAFF. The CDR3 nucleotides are TGTGCCAGCCGGAGGCACACCGGACCTGAAGCTTTCTTT.